The 5 T cell receptor beta chains below come from one sample, sequenced in a study of neoadjuvant nivolumab and ipilimumab in lung cancer. Data came from immunoSEQ multiplex PCR; TCRdb stores just in-frame clones and leaves some out. This table has 9,700 or so clones, 60% to 80% appearing once. Sequenced material: tumor tissue, taken after neoadjuvant nivolumab, alone or with ipilimumab, at or shortly before surgery. Source of these receptors: an adult with non-small cell lung cancer. Some clones in this sample may be carry-over from other donors' samples.

The V gene is TRBV7-9, the J gene TRBJ2-7, with 7 positions matching TRBD2. The junction had 9 bases not matched to a gene; V was cut back by 1 base and J by 3 bases. CDR1 and CDR2 from the germline V gene are SEHNR and FQNEAQ (reference sequence). The CDR3 extends over 16 amino acids. The chain's CDR3 is CASSLDLFGRVYEQYF. For the CDR3, the DNA is TGTGCCAGCAGCTTAGATTTGTTTGGGAGGGTCTACGAGCAGTACTTC.

This chain links TRBV7-9 with TRBJ2-6; D is uncertain. V lost 3 bases to trimming and J lost 2 bases, with 8 bases between them. The length of the CDR3 is 15 residues. Germline assignment: CDR1 SEHNR and CDR2 FQNEAQ (reference sequence). In DNA form, the CDR3 reads TGTGCCAGCAGCTTGACTGCTACTGGGGCCAACGTCCTGACTTTC. The encoded protein is CASSLTATGANVLTF.

This clone has just a few counts. Here the CDR3 DNA reads TGTGCCAGCAGCGCCCTGGGCGGGAGTGGAGATACGCAGTATTTT. Its translation: CASSALGGSGDTQYF. V and J are TRBV9 and TRBJ2-3, with 7 bases aligning to TRBD2. Losses at the gene ends were 3 bases for V and 5 bases for J; bases not matched to a gene: 9. The CDR3 is 15 residues long. In germline, CDR1 is SGDLS, CDR2 YYNGEE. Filled out from reference TRBV9 and TRBJ2-3, the complete variable domain reads DSGVTQTPKHLITATGQRVTLRCSPRSGDLSVYWYQQSLDQGLQFLIQYYNGEERAKGNILERFSAQQFPDLHSELNLSSLELGDSALYFCASSALGGSGDTQYFGPGTRLTVL.

The gene calls are TRBV11-3 and TRBJ2-3, with no clear D. This CDR3 comprises 12 residues. Germline CDR1 reads SGHNT; CDR2 reads YENEEA. V was cut by 3 bases and J by 2 bases, with 3 bases left in between. The CDR3 DNA is TGTGCCAGCAGCTTCTCCACAGATACGCAGTATTTT. Translation gives CASSFSTDTQYF.

V is TRBV7-9 and J is TRBJ1-1; D not certain. CDR1 SEHNR and CDR2 FQNEAQ come from the germline V gene (reference sequence). This CDR3 has 13 amino acids. V gave up 2 bases and J gave up 4 bases, with 8 bases separating them. The CDR3 loop is CASSLSGSTEAFF. The CDR3 DNA sequence: TGTGCCAGCAGCTTATCGGGATCCACTGAAGCTTTCTTT.